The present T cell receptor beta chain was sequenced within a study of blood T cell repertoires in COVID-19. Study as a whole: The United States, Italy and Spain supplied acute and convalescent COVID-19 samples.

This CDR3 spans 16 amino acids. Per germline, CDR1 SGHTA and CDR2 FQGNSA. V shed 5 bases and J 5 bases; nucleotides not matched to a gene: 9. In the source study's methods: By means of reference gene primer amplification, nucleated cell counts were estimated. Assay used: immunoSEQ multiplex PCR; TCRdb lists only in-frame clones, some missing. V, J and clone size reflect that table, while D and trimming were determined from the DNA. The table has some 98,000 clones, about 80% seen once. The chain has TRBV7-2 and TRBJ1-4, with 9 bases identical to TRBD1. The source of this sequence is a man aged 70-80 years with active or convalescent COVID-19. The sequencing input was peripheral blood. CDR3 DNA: TGTGCCAGCAGCCTGACCTTACAGGGGGCAAATGAAAAACTGTTTTTT. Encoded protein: CASSLTLQGANEKLFF.